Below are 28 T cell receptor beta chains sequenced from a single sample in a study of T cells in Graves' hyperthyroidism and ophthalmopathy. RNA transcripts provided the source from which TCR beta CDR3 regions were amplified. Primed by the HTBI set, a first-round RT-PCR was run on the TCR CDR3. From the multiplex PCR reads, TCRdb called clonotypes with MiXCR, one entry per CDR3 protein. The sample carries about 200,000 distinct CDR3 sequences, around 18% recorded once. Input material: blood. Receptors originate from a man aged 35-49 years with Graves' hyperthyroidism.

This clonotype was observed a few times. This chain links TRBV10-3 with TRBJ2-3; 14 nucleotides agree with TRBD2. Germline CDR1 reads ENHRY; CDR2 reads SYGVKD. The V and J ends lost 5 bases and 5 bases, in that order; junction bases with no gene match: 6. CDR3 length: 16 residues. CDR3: CAISWTSGGQGDTQYF. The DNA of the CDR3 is TGTGCCATCAGTTGGACTAGCGGGGGGCAGGGAGATACGCAGTATTTT.

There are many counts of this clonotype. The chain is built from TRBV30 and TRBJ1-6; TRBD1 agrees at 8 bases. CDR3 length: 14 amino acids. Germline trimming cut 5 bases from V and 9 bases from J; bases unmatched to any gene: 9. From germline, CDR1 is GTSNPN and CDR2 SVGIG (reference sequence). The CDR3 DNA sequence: TGTGCCTGGGGACCCGGGACAGGAGCTTCACCCCTCCACTTT. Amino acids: CAWGPGTGASPLHF.

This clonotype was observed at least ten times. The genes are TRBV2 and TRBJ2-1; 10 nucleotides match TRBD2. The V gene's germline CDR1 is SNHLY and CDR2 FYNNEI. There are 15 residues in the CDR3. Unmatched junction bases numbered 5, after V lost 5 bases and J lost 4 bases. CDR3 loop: CASSYSGGGYNEQFF. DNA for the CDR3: TGTGCCAGCAGTTACAGCGGGGGGGGATACAATGAGCAGTTCTTC.

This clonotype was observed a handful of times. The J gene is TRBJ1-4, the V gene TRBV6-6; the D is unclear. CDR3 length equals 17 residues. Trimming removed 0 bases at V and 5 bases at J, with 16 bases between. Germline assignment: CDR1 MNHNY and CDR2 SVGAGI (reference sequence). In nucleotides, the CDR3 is TGTGCCAGCAGTTACTCGGGTTCCGCTGAGGGAAATGAAAAACTGTTTTTT. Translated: CASSYSGSAEGNEKLFF.

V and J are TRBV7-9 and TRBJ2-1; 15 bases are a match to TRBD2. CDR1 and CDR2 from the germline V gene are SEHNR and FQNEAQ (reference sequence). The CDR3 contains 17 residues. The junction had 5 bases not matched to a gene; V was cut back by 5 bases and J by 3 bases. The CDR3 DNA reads TGTGCCAGCAGCCTCCGGACTAGCGGGAGGGTCTACAATGAGCAGTTCTTC. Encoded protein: CASSLRTSGRVYNEQFF.

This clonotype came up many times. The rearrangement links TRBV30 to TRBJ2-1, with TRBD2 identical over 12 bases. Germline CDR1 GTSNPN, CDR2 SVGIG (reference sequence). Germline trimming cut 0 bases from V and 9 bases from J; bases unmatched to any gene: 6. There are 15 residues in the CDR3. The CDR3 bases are TGTGCCTGGAGTGTTCGACTAGCGGGGGAGGGTGAGCAGTTCTTC. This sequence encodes CAWSVRLAGEGEQFF.

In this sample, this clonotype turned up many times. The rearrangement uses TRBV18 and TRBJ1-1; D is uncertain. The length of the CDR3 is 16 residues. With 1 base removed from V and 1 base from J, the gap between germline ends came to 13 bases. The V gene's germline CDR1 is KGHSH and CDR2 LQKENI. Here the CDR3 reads CASSPQILTGNTEAFF. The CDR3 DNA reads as TGTGCCAGCTCACCACAAATCTTGACGGGGAACACTGAAGCTTTCTTT. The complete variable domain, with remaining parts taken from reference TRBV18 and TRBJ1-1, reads NAGVMQNPRHLVRRRGQEARLRCSPMKGHSHVYWYRQLPEEGLKFMVYLQKENIIDESGMPKERFSAEFPKEGPSILRIQQVVRGDSAAYFCASSPQILTGNTEAFFGQGTRLTVV.

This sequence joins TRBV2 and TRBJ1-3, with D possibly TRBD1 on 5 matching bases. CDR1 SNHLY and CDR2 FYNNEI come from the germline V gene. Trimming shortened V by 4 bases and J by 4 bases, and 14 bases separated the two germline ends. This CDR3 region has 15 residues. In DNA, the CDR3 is TGTGCCAGCAGTGGTCGAGGGGCTGCCGGAAACACCATATATTTT. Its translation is CASSGRGAAGNTIYF.

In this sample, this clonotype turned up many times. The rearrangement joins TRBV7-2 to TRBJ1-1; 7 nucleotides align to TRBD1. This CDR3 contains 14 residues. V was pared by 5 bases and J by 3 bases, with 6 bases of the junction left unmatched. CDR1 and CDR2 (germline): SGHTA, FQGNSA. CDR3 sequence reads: CASSQRQGYTEAFF. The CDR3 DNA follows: TGTGCCAGCAGCCAGAGACAGGGATACACTGAAGCTTTCTTT.

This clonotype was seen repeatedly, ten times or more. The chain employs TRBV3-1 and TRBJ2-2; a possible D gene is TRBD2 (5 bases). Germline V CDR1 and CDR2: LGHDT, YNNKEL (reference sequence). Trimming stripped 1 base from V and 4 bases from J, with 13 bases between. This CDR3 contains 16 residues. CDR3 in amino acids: CASSQVSRGFTGELFF. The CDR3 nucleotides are TGTGCCAGCAGCCAAGTCAGTCGGGGTTTCACCGGGGAGCTGTTTTTT.

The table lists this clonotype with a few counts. DNA for the CDR3: TGCAGTGCTAGAGATCGGTCTCAAAGCTACGAGCAGTACTTC. This encodes CSARDRSQSYEQYF. The chain joins TRBV20-1 to TRBJ2-7; D unresolved. Trimming took 0 bases from V and 3 from J, leaving 12 bases between them. Germline V lookup: CDR1 DFQATT, CDR2 SNEGSKA (reference sequence). The CDR3 sequence is 14 residues long.

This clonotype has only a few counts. CDR3 sequence reads: CASSFTGVYRGFDTQYF. In nucleotides, the CDR3 is TGCGCCAGCAGCTTTACCGGGGTTTATCGGGGGTTTGATACGCAGTATTTT. The gene calls are TRBV5-1 and TRBJ2-3; D possibly corresponds to TRBD2 (6 bases). Germline CDR1 and CDR2: SGHRS and YFSETQ. This CDR3 has 17 amino acids. V was trimmed by 2 bases and J by 6 bases, leaving 22 bases between them. Full variable domain (remainder filled in from reference TRBV5-1 and TRBJ2-3): KAGVTQTPRYLIKTRGQQVTLSCSPISGHRSVSWYQQTPGQGLQFLFEYFSETQRNKGNFPGRFSGRQFSNSRSEMNVSTLELGDSALYLCASSFTGVYRGFDTQYFGPGTRLTVL.

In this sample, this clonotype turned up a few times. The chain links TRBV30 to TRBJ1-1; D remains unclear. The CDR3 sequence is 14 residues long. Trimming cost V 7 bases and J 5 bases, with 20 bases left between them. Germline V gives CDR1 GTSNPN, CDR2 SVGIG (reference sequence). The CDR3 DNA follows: TGTGCCTTTGACCCGTCCCAGCAGTCTACTGAAGCTTTCTTT. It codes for CAFDPSQQSTEAFF.

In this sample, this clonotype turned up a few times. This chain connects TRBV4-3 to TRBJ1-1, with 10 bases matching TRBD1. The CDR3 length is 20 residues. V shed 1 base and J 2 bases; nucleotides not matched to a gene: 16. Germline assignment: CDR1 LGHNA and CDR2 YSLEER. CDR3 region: CASSQGLILGQGTKNTEAFF. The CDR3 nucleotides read TGCGCCAGCAGCCAAGGCTTAATATTGGGACAGGGGACGAAAAACACTGAAGCTTTCTTT.

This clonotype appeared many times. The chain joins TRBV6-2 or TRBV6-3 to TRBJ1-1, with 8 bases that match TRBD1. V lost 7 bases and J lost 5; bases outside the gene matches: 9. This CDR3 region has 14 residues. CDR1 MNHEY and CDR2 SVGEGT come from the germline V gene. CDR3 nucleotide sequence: TGTGCCAGCACCAAAAGGACAGGGCCGACTGAAGCTTTCTTT. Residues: CASTKRTGPTEAFF.

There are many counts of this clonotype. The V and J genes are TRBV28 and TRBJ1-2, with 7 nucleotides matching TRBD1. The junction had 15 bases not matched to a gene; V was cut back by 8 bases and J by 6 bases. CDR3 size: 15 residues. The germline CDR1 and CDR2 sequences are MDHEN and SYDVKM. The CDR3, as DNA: TGTGCCAGCTCCCCTGCGACAGGGCCGGTTAATGGCTACACCTTC. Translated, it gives CASSPATGPVNGYTF.

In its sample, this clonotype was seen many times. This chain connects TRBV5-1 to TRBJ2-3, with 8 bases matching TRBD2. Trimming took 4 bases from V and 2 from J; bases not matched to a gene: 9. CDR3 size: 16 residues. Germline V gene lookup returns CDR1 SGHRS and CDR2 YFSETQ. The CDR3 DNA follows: TGCGCCAGCAGCCCCGGACTAGCCGTAGTCACAGATACGCAGTATTTT. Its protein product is CASSPGLAVVTDTQYF.

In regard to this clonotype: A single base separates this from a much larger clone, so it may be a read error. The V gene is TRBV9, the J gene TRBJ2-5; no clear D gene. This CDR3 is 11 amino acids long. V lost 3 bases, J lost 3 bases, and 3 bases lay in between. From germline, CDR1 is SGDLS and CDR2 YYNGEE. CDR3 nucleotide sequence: TGTGCCAGCAGCGCCGAAGAGACCCAGTACTTC. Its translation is CASSAEETQYF.

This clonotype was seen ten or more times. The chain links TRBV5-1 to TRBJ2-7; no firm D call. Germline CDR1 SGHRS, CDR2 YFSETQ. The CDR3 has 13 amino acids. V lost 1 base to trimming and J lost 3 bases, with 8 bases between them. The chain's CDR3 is CASSLFRDYEQYF. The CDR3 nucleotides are TGCGCCAGCAGCTTGTTCAGAGACTACGAGCAGTACTTC.

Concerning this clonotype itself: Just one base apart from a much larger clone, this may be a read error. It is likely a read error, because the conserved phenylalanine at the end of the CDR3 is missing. As DNA, the CDR3 is TGTGCCAGCAGTGGCCCGGGCGGCTATGGCTACACCTAC. Residues: CASSGPGGYGYTY. The genes are TRBV6-1 and TRBJ1-2, with D unclear. The germline V gene encodes CDR1 MNHNS and CDR2 SASEGT. CDR3 length: 13 residues. V shed 4 bases and J shed 4 bases, with 10 bases lying between them.

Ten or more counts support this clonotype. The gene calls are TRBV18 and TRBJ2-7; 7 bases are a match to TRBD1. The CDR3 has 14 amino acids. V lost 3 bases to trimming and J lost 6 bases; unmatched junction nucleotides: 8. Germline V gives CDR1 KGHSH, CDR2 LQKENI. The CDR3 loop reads CASSPRDSQGEQYF. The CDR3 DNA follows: TGTGCCAGCTCACCTAGGGACAGTCAAGGCGAGCAGTACTTC.

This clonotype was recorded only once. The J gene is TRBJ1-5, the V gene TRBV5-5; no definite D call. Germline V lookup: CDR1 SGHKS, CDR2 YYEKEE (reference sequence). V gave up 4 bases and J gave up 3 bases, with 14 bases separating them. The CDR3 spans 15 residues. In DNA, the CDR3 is TGTGCCAGCAGCCTTGGAGCCAGAATCAATCAGCCCCAGCATTTT. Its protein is CASSLGARINQPQHF.

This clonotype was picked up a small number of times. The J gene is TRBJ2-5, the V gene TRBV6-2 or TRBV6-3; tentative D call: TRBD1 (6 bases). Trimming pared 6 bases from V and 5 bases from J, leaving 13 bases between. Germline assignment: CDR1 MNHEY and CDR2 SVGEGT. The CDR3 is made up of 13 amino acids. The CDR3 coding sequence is TGTGCCAGCAGGACAGGATGGGGGGAGACCCAGTACTTC. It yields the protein CASRTGWGETQYF.

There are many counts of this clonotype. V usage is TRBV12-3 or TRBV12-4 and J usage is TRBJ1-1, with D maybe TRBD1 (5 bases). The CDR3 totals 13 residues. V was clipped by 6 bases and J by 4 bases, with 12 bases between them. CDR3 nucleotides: TGTGCCAGCAGCCCTCGGGGGAGCACTGAAGCTTTCTTT. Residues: CASSPRGSTEAFF.

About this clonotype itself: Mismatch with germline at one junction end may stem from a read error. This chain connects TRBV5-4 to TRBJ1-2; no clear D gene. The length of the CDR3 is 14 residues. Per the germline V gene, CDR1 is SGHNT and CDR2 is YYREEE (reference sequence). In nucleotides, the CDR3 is TGTGCCGGCAGCTTAGACCAGTATAACTATGGCTACACCTTC. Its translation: CAGSLDQYNYGYTF. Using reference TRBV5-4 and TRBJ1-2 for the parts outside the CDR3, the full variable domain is ETGVTQSPTHLIKTRGQQVTLRCSSQSGHNTVSWYQQALGQGPQFIFQYYREEENGRGNFPPRFSGLQFPNYSSELNVNALELDDSALYLCAGSLDQYNYGYTFGSGTRLTVV.

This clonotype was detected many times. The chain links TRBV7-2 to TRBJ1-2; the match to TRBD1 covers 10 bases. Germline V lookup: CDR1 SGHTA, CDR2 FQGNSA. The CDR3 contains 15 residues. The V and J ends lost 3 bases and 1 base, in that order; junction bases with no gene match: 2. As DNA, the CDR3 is TGTGCCAGCAGCTTCGGACAGGGGGTTAACTATGGCTACACCTTC. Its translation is CASSFGQGVNYGYTF.

The CDR3 region is CASSSGRKYNEQFF. The CDR3 DNA sequence: TGCGCCAGCAGCTCGGGACGCAAGTACAATGAGCAGTTCTTC. The chain joins TRBV5-1 to TRBJ2-1, with D possibly being TRBD1 or TRBD2 (5 bases each). The CDR3 consists of 14 residues. The ends were cut back, 3 bases at V and 4 bases at J, with 11 bases in the middle. Germline V gene sequence: CDR1 SGHRS, CDR2 YFSETQ.

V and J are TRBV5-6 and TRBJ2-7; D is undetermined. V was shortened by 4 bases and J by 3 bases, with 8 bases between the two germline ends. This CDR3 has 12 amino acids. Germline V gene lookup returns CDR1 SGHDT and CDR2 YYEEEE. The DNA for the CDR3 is TGTGCCAGCAGCGAACGGTACTACGAGCAGTACTTC. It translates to CASSERYYEQYF.